A selection of T cell receptor beta chains follows, all from one sample in a study of beta chain features in type 1 diabetes. Profiling relied on immunoSEQ multiplex PCR, and the TCRdb table lists in-frame clones only, not all of them. The sample carries hundreds of thousands of clones, around 30% recorded once. The source material was naive CD4+ T cells from blood. All receptors come from a man aged 18 to 30 in good health. Each CDR3 is given with its conserved first and last residue.

CDR3 protein,V gene,J gene
CASSRWLAEETQYF,TRBV11-2,TRBJ2-5
CASSPDRENEQFF,TRBV6-6,TRBJ2-1
CSVVWANYGYTF,TRBV29-1,TRBJ1-2
CAWQGLAGGPRDF,TRBV30,TRBJ2-5
CASVGSPGGRNTGELFF,TRBV5-1,TRBJ2-2
CASSSTGGPYNEQFF,TRBV25-1,TRBJ2-1
CASSLAFQGALDEQFF,TRBV11-2,TRBJ2-1
CASSVGLFPETQYF,TRBV9,TRBJ2-5
CASSSATSGRETQYF,TRBV28,TRBJ2-5
CATSDPRSGSGETQYF,TRBV15,TRBJ2-5
CASSFFSTSGRNEQFF,TRBV7-9,TRBJ2-1
CASSFPGDTQYF,TRBV5-1,TRBJ2-3
CSVMGGTDTQYF,TRBV29-1,TRBJ2-3
CSVMPPGSGELFF,TRBV29-1,TRBJ2-2
CASSFLGGSYNEQFF,TRBV11-2,TRBJ2-1
CASSSQGTSNQPQHF,TRBV2,TRBJ1-5
CASSSGPRREQYF,TRBV21-1,TRBJ2-7